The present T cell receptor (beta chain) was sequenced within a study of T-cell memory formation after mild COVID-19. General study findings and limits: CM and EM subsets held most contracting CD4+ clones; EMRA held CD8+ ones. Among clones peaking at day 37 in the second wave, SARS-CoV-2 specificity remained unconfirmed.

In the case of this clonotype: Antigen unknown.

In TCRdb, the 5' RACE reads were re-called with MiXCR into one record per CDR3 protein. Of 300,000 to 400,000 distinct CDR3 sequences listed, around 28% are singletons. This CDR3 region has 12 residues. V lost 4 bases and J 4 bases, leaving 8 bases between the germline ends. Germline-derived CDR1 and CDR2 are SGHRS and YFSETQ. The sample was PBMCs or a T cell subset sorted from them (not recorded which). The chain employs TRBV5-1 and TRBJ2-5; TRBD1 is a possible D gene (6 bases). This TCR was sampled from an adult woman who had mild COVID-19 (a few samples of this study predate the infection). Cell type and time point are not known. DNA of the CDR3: TGCGCCAGCAGCCGGGACATAGAGACCCAGTACTTC. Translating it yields CASSRDIETQYF.